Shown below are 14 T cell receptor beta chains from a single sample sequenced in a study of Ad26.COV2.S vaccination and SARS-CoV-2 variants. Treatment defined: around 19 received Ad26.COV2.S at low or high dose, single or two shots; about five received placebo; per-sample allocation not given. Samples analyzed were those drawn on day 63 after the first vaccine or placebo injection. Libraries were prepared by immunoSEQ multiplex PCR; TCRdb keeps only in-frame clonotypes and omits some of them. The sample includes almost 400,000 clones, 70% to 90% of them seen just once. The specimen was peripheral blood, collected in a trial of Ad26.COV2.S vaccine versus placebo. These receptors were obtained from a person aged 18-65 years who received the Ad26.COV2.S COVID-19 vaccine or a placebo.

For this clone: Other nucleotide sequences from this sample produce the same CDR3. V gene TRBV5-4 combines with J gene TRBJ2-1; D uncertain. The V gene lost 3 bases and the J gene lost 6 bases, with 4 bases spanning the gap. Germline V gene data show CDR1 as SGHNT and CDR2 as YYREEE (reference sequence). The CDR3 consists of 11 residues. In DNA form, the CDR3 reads TGTGCCAGCAGCTCTAGCAATGAGCAGTTCTTC. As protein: CASSSSNEQFF.

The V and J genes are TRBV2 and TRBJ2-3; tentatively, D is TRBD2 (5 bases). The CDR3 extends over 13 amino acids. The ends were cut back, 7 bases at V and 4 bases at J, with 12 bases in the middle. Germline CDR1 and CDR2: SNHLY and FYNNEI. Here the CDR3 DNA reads TGTGCCAGCAATTTGGGAGAAGCAGATACGCAGTATTTT. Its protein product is CASNLGEADTQYF.

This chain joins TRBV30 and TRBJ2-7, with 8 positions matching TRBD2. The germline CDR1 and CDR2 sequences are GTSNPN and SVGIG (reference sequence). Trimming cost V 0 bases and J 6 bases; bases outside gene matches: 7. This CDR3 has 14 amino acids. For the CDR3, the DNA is TGTGCCTGGAGTGTACACGGACTAGCAATCGAGCAGTACTTC. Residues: CAWSVHGLAIEQYF.

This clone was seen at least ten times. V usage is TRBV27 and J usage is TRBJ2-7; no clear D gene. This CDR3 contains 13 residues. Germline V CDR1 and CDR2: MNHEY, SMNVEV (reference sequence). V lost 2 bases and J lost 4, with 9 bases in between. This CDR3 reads CASSLGRQYEQYF. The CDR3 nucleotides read TGTGCCAGCAGTTTAGGCAGGCAGTACGAGCAGTACTTC.

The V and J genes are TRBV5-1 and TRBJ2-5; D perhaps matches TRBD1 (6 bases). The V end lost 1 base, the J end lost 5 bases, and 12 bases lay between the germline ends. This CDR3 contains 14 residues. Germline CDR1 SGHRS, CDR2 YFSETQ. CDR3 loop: CASSLQVQGETQYF. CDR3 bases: TGCGCCAGCAGCTTGCAAGTGCAGGGGGAGACCCAGTACTTC.

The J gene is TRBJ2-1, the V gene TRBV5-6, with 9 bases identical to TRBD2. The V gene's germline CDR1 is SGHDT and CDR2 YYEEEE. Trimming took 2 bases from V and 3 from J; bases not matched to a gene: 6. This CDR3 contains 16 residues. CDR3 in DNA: TGTGCCAGCAGCTTCTTAGCGGGAGAGGACTACAATGAGCAGTTCTTC. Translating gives CASSFLAGEDYNEQFF.

The CDR3 coding sequence is TGTGCCAGCTCCCTACAGAAGGGCCGGAACACTGAAGCTTTCTTT. Its protein is CASSLQKGRNTEAFF. V and J are TRBV5-4 and TRBJ1-1; no definite D call. From germline, CDR1 is SGHNT and CDR2 YYREEE (reference sequence). Trimming took off 7 bases at V and 1 base at J, with 17 bases between the two ends. The CDR3 consists of 15 residues.

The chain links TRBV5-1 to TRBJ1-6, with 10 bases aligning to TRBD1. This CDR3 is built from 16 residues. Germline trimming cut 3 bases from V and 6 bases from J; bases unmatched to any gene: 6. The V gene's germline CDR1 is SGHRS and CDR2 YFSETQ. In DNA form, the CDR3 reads TGCGCCAGCAGCTCCGACAGGGGGCCTCCTAATTCACCCCTCCACTTT. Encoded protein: CASSSDRGPPNSPLHF. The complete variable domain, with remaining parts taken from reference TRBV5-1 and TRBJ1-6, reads KAGVTQTPRYLIKTRGQQVTLSCSPISGHRSVSWYQQTPGQGLQFLFEYFSETQRNKGNFPGRFSGRQFSNSRSEMNVSTLELGDSALYLCASSSDRGPPNSPLHFGNGTRLTVT.

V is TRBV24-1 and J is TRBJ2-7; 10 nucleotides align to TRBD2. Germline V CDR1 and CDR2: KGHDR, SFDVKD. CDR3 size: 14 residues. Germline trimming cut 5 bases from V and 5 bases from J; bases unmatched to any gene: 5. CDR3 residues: CATSAASGSDEQYF. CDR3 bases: TGTGCCACCAGTGCCGCTAGCGGGAGTGACGAGCAGTACTTC.

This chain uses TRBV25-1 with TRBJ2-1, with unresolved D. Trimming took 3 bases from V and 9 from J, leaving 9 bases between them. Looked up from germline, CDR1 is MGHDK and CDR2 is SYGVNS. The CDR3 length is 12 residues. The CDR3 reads CASSDYPSEQFF. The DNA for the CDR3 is TGTGCCAGCAGTGACTACCCCAGTGAGCAGTTCTTC.

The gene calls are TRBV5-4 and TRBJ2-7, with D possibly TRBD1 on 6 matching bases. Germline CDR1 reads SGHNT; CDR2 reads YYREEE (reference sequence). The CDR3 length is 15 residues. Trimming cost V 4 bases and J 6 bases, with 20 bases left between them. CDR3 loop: CASSTAGTRRAEQYF. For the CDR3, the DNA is TGTGCCAGCAGCACCGCCGGGACACGGCGGGCCGAGCAGTACTTC.

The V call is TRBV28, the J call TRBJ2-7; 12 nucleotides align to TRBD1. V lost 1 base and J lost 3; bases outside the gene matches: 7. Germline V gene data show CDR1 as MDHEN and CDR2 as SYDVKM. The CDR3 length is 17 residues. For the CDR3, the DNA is TGTGCCAGCAGTTTATCTGGGACAGGGGGCGGCGTCTACGAGCAGTACTTC. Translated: CASSLSGTGGGVYEQYF.

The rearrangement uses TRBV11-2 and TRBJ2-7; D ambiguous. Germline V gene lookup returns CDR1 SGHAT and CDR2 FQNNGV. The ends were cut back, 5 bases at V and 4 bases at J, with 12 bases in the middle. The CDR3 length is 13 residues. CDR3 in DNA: TGTGCCAGCAGCAACGGGCGACTTTACGAGCAGTACTTC. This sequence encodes CASSNGRLYEQYF.

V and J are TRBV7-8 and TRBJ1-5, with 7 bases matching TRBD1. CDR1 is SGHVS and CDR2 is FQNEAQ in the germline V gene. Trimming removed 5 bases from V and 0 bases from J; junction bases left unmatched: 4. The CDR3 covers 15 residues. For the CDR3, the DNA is TGTGCCAGCAGCCCGGGGACAGTTAGCAATCAGCCCCAGCATTTT. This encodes CASSPGTVSNQPQHF.